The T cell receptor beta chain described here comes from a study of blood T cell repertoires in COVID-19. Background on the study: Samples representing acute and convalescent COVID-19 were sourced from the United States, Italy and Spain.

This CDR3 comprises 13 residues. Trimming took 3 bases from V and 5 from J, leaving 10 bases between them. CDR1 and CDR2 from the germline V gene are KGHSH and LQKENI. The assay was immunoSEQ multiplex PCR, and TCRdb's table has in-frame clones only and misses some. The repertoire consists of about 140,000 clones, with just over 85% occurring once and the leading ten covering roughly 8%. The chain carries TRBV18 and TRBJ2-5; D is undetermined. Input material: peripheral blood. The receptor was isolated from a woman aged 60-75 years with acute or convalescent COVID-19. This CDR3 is CASSPFTQETQYF. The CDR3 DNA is TGTGCCAGCTCACCCTTCACCCAGGAGACCCAGTACTTC.